Below are 16 T cell receptor beta chains sequenced from a single sample in a study of response to subunit inactivated influenza vaccine. TCRdb reanalysed the RT-PCR reads using MiXCR and keeps one entry per CDR3 protein. The top ten clones hold 11% of a sample with about 780,000 distinct CDR3 sequences, about a fifth of them seen once. The input for sequencing was PBMCs from blood, taken roughly 5 days after vaccination. The receptors derive from a man aged 50 to 60 who received an inactivated influenza vaccine.

J is TRBJ2-1 and V is TRBV28; D gene ambiguous. Germline CDR1 MDHEN, CDR2 SYDVKM. V was trimmed by 2 bases and J by 4 bases, leaving 9 bases between them. The CDR3 extends over 14 amino acids. CDR3 in amino acids: CASSLSFPYNEQFF. CDR3 in DNA: TGTGCCAGCAGTTTAAGTTTCCCATACAATGAGCAGTTCTTC.

The chain links TRBV11-2 to TRBJ2-1, with 14 positions matching TRBD2. With V trimmed by 1 base and J by 6 bases, 11 bases remained unmatched. CDR3 length equals 19 residues. CDR1 is SGHAT, CDR2 FQNNGV, per germline. The CDR3 coding sequence is TGTGCCAGCAGCTTAGGCCTAAGACTAGCGGGGGGGCCTATCAATGAGCAGTTCTTC. Translated, it gives CASSLGLRLAGGPINEQFF. Full variable domain (missing parts from reference TRBV11-2 and TRBJ2-1): EAGVAQSPRYKIIEKRQSVAFWCNPISGHATLYWYQQILGQGPKLLIQFQNNGVVDDSQLPKDRFSAERLKGVDSTLKIQPAKLEDSAVYLCASSLGLRLAGGPINEQFFGPGTRLTVL.

This clonotype was recorded a few times. J is TRBJ2-7 and V is TRBV12-3 or TRBV12-4; D is possibly TRBD2 (5 bases). V was shortened by 1 base and J by 1 base, with 11 bases between the two germline ends. CDR3 length equals 15 residues. CDR3 DNA sequence: TGTGCCAGCAGTTTAGGTCCAGCGGAATCCTACGAGCAGTACTTC. It encodes CASSLGPAESYEQYF.

V gene TRBV13 combines with J gene TRBJ1-6, with D perhaps matching TRBD1 (5 bases). The CDR3 is made up of 13 amino acids. Trimming stripped 5 bases from V and 14 bases from J, with 16 bases between. Germline CDR1 PRHDT, CDR2 FYEKMQ (reference sequence). CDR3 bases: TGTGCCAGCAGCCCCAAACAGGCGAAGGCCCTCCACTTT. Translating it yields CASSPKQAKALHF. Full variable domain (outside the CDR3, taken from reference TRBV13 and TRBJ1-6): AAGVIQSPRHLIKEKRETATLKCYPIPRHDTVYWYQQGPGQDPQFLISFYEKMQSDKGSIPDRFSAQQFSDYHSELNMSSLELGDSALYFCASSPKQAKALHFGNGTRLTVT.

This clonotype was seen a few times. J is TRBJ1-1 and V is TRBV5-1; D might be TRBD1 (6 bases). V shed 4 bases and J shed 3 bases, with 16 bases lying between them. The CDR3 is made up of 15 amino acids. In germline, CDR1 is SGHRS, CDR2 YFSETQ. The CDR3 DNA reads as TGCGCCAGCAGCGGCGCAGGGGTTGGGGACACTGAAGCTTTCTTT. It codes for CASSGAGVGDTEAFF. Looking up the rest from reference TRBV5-1 and TRBJ1-1 gives the full variable domain: KAGVTQTPRYLIKTRGQQVTLSCSPISGHRSVSWYQQTPGQGLQFLFEYFSETQRNKGNFPGRFSGRQFSNSRSEMNVSTLELGDSALYLCASSGAGVGDTEAFFGQGTRLTVV.

The V call is TRBV5-1, the J call TRBJ2-5; no reliable D call. The CDR3 consists of 17 residues. Between the trimmed V and J ends, which lost 0 bases and 2 bases, there was a span of 17 bases. Germline V CDR1 and CDR2: SGHRS, YFSETQ. CDR3 in amino acids: CASSLGVTGRDQETQYF. CDR3 sequence (DNA): TGCGCCAGCAGCTTGGGCGTAACCGGCAGAGATCAAGAGACCCAGTACTTC.

The chain uses TRBV5-1 and TRBJ2-7, with a possible D match to TRBD2 (5 bases). Trimming cost V 0 bases and J 4 bases, with 11 bases left between them. Germline CDR1 and CDR2: SGHRS and YFSETQ. CDR3 size: 14 residues. The CDR3 DNA sequence: TGCGCCAGCAGCTTGGAAGGGAGAGATTACGAGCAGTACTTC. As protein: CASSLEGRDYEQYF.

There are many counts of this clonotype. The chain is built from TRBV7-2 and TRBJ1-6; D not resolved. The CDR3 length is 15 residues. Looked up from germline, CDR1 is SGHTA and CDR2 is FQGNSA. The V end lost 0 bases, the J end lost 7 bases, and 10 bases lay between the germline ends. The CDR3 DNA reads TGTGCCAGCAGCTTAGCGTATCACAGCAATTCACCCCTCCACTTT. Protein product: CASSLAYHSNSPLHF.

The rearrangement joins TRBV3-1 to TRBJ2-7; 7 bases match TRBD1. V lost 4 bases and J lost 2; bases outside the gene matches: 5. The CDR3 sequence is 14 residues long. The germline V gene has CDR1 LGHDT and CDR2 YNNKEL (reference sequence). The CDR3: CASSPPGQAYEQYF. DNA for the CDR3: TGTGCCAGCAGCCCACCCGGACAGGCCTACGAGCAGTACTTC.

This clonotype was picked up many times. The genes are TRBV6-5 and TRBJ2-1; D gene unclear. Germline V gene data show CDR1 as MNHEY and CDR2 as SVGAGI. V lost 0 bases and J lost 0, with 15 bases in between. The CDR3 runs 18 residues. The CDR3 nucleotides are TGTGCCAGCAGTTACTCGGTTGCTGCCGCCACCTCCTACAATGAGCAGTTCTTC. It specifies CASSYSVAAATSYNEQFF.

This clonotype was seen a handful of times. V gene TRBV20-1 combines with J gene TRBJ2-7; D is unclear. Germline V lookup: CDR1 DFQATT, CDR2 SNEGSKA (reference sequence). V lost 3 bases to trimming and J lost 5 bases, with 14 bases between them. This CDR3 is 13 amino acids long. The CDR3 here is CSARWYRVDEQYF. The CDR3 coding sequence is TGCAGTGCTAGGTGGTACCGGGTAGACGAGCAGTACTTC.

Written as DNA, the CDR3 is TGTGCCAGCACCAAACAGGCTTCCTACGAGCAGTACTTC. This encodes CASTKQASYEQYF. The chain employs TRBV7-9 and TRBJ2-7; D may be TRBD1 (5 bases). The CDR3 is made up of 13 amino acids. Germline V CDR1 and CDR2: SEHNR, FQNEAQ (reference sequence). Trimming pared 7 bases from V and 1 base from J, leaving 11 bases between.

The table lists this clonotype with a few counts. The gene calls are TRBV25-1 and TRBJ2-7; a possible D gene is TRBD1 (6 bases). Germline lookup yields CDR1 MGHDK and CDR2 SYGVNS. The V end lost 7 bases, the J end lost 3 bases, and 19 bases lay between the germline ends. The CDR3 consists of 15 residues. This chain's CDR3 is CASTRWTANGYEQYF. The CDR3 DNA is TGTGCCAGCACCCGATGGACAGCGAATGGCTACGAGCAGTACTTC.

The table lists this clonotype with a few counts. The CDR3 sequence: CSAAVGGNYEQYF. CDR3 bases: TGCAGTGCGGCGGTTGGGGGTAACTACGAGCAGTACTTC. The chain joins TRBV20-1 to TRBJ2-7, with D tentatively TRBD1 or TRBD2 (5 bases each). The length of the CDR3 is 13 residues. Trimming cost V 6 bases and J 3 bases, with 15 bases left between them. Looked up from germline, CDR1 is DFQATT and CDR2 is SNEGSKA (reference sequence).

This chain links TRBV7-6 with TRBJ2-5; D uncertain. CDR1 SGHVS and CDR2 FNYEAQ come from the germline V gene. The V gene lost 2 bases and the J gene lost 8 bases, with 9 bases spanning the gap. CDR3 length equals 12 residues. CDR3 nucleotides: TGTGCCAGCAGCTTACTTCAGAGAACCCAGTACTTC. Translating it yields CASSLLQRTQYF.

This clonotype was picked up a small number of times. V and J are TRBV15 and TRBJ2-7; maybe TRBD1 (8 bases). Trimming cost V 0 bases and J 5 bases, with 14 bases left between them. The germline CDR1 and CDR2 sequences are LNHNV and YYDKDF (reference sequence). The CDR3 has 15 amino acids. CDR3 bases: TGTGCCACCAGCAGAGATCAACAGGGGGGGAACGAGCAGTACTTC. This codes for CATSRDQQGGNEQYF.